This paragraph reports one T cell receptor (beta chain). As yet, its antigen is unknown. One end of the junction varies from germline; a read error may be responsible. There are 12 residues in the CDR3. CDR1 and CDR2 (germline): MNHNY, SVGAGI (reference sequence). Molecular barcoded adaptors covering alpha/delta and beta/gamma chains were used on roughly 400 ng RNA. TCRdb passed the reads through MiXCR, listing each CDR3 protein once. The sample records fewer than 45,000 distinct CDR3 sequences, approximately 10% being singletons. This record comes from a study of read filtering for tumor transcriptome and immune sequencing. Study conclusions and caveats: Roughly 82% of IR-seq clonotypes had a single read, yet these held 3.5% to 4.5% of reads.

The clonotype was recovered from a donor aged 40 or older with multiple myeloma. Material for sequencing was a population of CD138-negative cells sorted from bone marrow. The chain carries TRBV6-6 and TRBJ1-1, with D possibly being TRBD1 (6 bases). This CDR3 reads CASSYVQGETSF. The CDR3 bases are TGTGCCAGCAGTTACGTACAGGGTGAAACTTCCTTT.